The 24 T cell receptor beta chains listed next were all sequenced from one sample in a study of CD8+ T cells in alopecia areata. This sample's treatment: oral pan-JAK inhibitor, 5-10 mg twice daily. Isolated RNA was reverse transcribed into cDNA used as the sequencing template. TCRdb keeps only in-frame clones here, not all; method: immunoSEQ multiplex PCR. The repertoire consists of 90,000 to 100,000 clones, with more than 55% occurring once and the leading ten covering 15%. Sequencing used CD8+ T cells sorted from blood, obtained at week 4, from a patient treated with tofacitinib. These receptor sequences come from a human donor with alopecia areata.

The table lists this clone with a few counts. The J gene is TRBJ2-1, the V gene TRBV5-1, with 8 bases lining up with TRBD2. This CDR3 has 14 amino acids. Germline CDR1 and CDR2: SGHRS and YFSETQ. V was clipped by 7 bases and J by 5 bases; unmatched bases: 8. DNA of the CDR3: TGCGCCAGCGGCCAACTAGCGGCGAACAATGAGCAGTTCTTC. Amino acids: CASGQLAANNEQFF.

The chain carries TRBV29-1 and TRBJ2-7; 7 nucleotides match TRBD1. This CDR3 is 13 amino acids long. CDR1 is SQVTM and CDR2 is ANQGSEA in the germline V gene. Trimming cost V 4 bases and J 7 bases; bases outside gene matches: 10. The CDR3 DNA sequence: TGCAGCGTTGTCACAGGGGTCGCTCAGGAGCAGTACTTC. Its translation: CSVVTGVAQEQYF.

The genes are TRBV5-6 and TRBJ1-1; unclear D gene. The V end lost 2 bases, the J end lost 8 bases, and 7 bases lay between the germline ends. Germline V gene data show CDR1 as SGHDT and CDR2 as YYEEEE. This CDR3 has 11 amino acids. CDR3 residues: CASSLQLEAFF. The CDR3 DNA is TGTGCCAGCAGCTTACAGTTGGAAGCTTTCTTT. Filled out from reference TRBV5-6 and TRBJ1-1, the complete variable domain reads DAGVTQSPTHLIKTRGQQVTLRCSPKSGHDTVSWYQQALGQGPQFIFQYYEEEERQRGNFPDRFSGHQFPNYSSELNVNALLLGDSALYLCASSLQLEAFFGQGTRLTVV.

This clone occurred a few times. The rearrangement uses TRBV27 and TRBJ2-7; 8 positions match TRBD1. Germline CDR1 is MNHEY and CDR2 is SMNVEV (reference sequence). V lost 3 bases and J lost 1; bases outside the gene matches: 8. This CDR3 has 16 amino acids. CDR3 nucleotides: TGTGCCAGCAGTTTTGGCCAGGGGGCCGATTCCTACGAGCAGTACTTC. Residues: CASSFGQGADSYEQYF.

This clone came up a few times. The chain employs TRBV23-1 and TRBJ1-2; D gene ambiguous. TRBV23-1 is filed as an ORF, its function uncertain. This CDR3 spans 13 amino acids. Trimming left V 11 bases short and J 4 bases short, with 17 bases between. Written as DNA, the CDR3 is TGCGCCCCCACGGTCCGTCAGCTCTATGGCTACACCTTC. As protein: CAPTVRQLYGYTF.

The chain is built from TRBV6-6 and TRBJ2-3; 7 bases fit TRBD1. The J segment lost 4 bases and the V segment lost 4 bases, leaving 8 bases of the junction unmatched. The CDR3 has 15 amino acids. From germline, CDR1 is MNHNY and CDR2 SVGAGI (reference sequence). CDR3 sequence reads: CASSFKGQGADTQYF. CDR3 sequence (DNA): TGTGCCAGCAGTTTTAAGGGTCAGGGGGCAGATACGCAGTATTTT.

This sequence joins TRBV5-1 and TRBJ2-7; perhaps TRBD1 as D (6 bases). The CDR3 has 12 residues. Trimming stripped 4 bases from V and 6 bases from J, with 11 bases between. From germline, CDR1 is SGHRS and CDR2 YFSETQ. CDR3 DNA: TGCGCCAGCAGCGTACAGGGAAGCGAGCAGTACTTC. This encodes CASSVQGSEQYF.

This clone has just a few counts. The chain carries TRBV13 and TRBJ2-5; a possible D gene is TRBD1 (6 bases). CDR1 PRHDT and CDR2 FYEKMQ come from the germline V gene (reference sequence). Trimming pared 5 bases from V and 1 base from J, leaving 20 bases between. This CDR3 is 17 amino acids long. CDR3 DNA: TGTGCCAGCAGCATCAATCCCGGGACACGGCTCCAAGAGACCCAGTACTTC. It is translated as CASSINPGTRLQETQYF.

DNA for the CDR3: TGTGCCAGCAGCGTAGGGGCTACACAGGATACGCAGTATTTT. It translates to CASSVGATQDTQYF. The rearrangement joins TRBV9 to TRBJ2-3; no clear D gene. Germline V gives CDR1 SGDLS, CDR2 YYNGEE. V was trimmed by 0 bases and J by 6 bases, leaving 11 bases between them. CDR3 length: 14 amino acids.

This clone has more than one count but fewer than ten. The V call is TRBV19, the J call TRBJ1-1; no definite D call. Germline V CDR1 and CDR2: LNHDA, SQIVND (reference sequence). This CDR3 contains 14 residues. Deletions cut 2 bases from V and 4 bases from J, with 11 bases between. The CDR3 sequence: CASSITGSGTEAFF. In DNA form, the CDR3 reads TGTGCCAGTAGTATAACGGGATCGGGCACTGAAGCTTTCTTT.

The V and J genes are TRBV7-2 and TRBJ2-7; D may be TRBD1 (6 bases). This CDR3 spans 13 amino acids. Germline CDR1 and CDR2: SGHTA and FQGNSA. V lost 5 bases, J lost 3 bases, and 11 bases lay in between. DNA of the CDR3: TGTGCCAGCAGCCCAACGACAGGCTACGAGCAGTACTTC. Translating gives CASSPTTGYEQYF.

The chain uses TRBV11-2 and TRBJ2-3; 8 nucleotides agree with TRBD1. The CDR3 runs to 15 residues. CDR1 is SGHAT, CDR2 FQNNGV, per germline. The ends lost 4 bases at V and 1 base at J; junction bases unmatched: 4. DNA for the CDR3: TGTGCCAGCAGCTCCCAGGGGGCTGGCACAGATACGCAGTATTTT. Protein product: CASSSQGAGTDTQYF. The variable domain in full, with the rest retrieved from reference TRBV11-2 and TRBJ2-3, is EAGVAQSPRYKIIEKRQSVAFWCNPISGHATLYWYQQILGQGPKLLIQFQNNGVVDDSQLPKDRFSAERLKGVDSTLKIQPAKLEDSAVYLCASSSQGAGTDTQYFGPGTRLTVL.

The chain carries TRBV30 and TRBJ2-2; 10 bases are a match to TRBD2. CDR1 is GTSNPN, CDR2 SVGIG, per germline (reference sequence). There are 16 residues in the CDR3. V lost 0 bases, J lost 3 bases, and 4 bases stayed unmatched. DNA of the CDR3: TGTGCCTGGAGTGTATGGCTAGCGGGAGACACCGGGGAGCTGTTTTTT. Encoded protein: CAWSVWLAGDTGELFF.

The chain recombines TRBV9 with TRBJ2-7, with 10 positions matching TRBD1. Germline V gene data show CDR1 as SGDLS and CDR2 as YYNGEE. V was pared by 0 bases and J by 5 bases, with 2 bases of the junction left unmatched. The CDR3 is 14 residues long. The CDR3 is CASSVGGQGDEQYF. CDR3 sequence (DNA): TGTGCCAGCAGCGTAGGAGGACAGGGGGACGAGCAGTACTTC.

The chain has TRBV4-3 and TRBJ2-6; D uncertain. V dropped 0 bases and J dropped 4 bases, with 10 bases sitting between them. The CDR3 is 16 amino acids. Germline CDR1 reads LGHNA; CDR2 reads YSLEER. The CDR3 loop reads CASSQDPSRGANVLTF. The CDR3 DNA sequence: TGCGCCAGCAGCCAAGATCCGAGTAGGGGGGCCAACGTCCTGACTTTC.

V and J are TRBV4-1 and TRBJ2-1, with D hard to call. CDR1 MGHRA and CDR2 YSYEKL come from the germline V gene. V gave up 1 base and J gave up 3 bases, with 10 bases separating them. This CDR3 comprises 15 residues. CDR3 nucleotides: TGCGCCAGCAGCCAAGGAGAGGTTCTCTACAATGAGCAGTTCTTC. Its protein product is CASSQGEVLYNEQFF.

This clone was detected a few times. The CDR3 DNA reads as TGCAGCGTTACCGGCTGGCTCGGTGGGGCCAACGTCCTGACTTTC. It yields the protein CSVTGWLGGANVLTF. The rearrangement uses TRBV29-1 and TRBJ2-6; D not certain. This CDR3 has 15 residues. V dropped 5 bases and J dropped 3 bases, with 14 bases sitting between them. Germline V gene sequence: CDR1 SQVTM, CDR2 ANQGSEA.

This sequence joins TRBV29-1 and TRBJ2-7, with 7 bases lining up with TRBD1. This CDR3 is 13 amino acids long. V shed 0 bases, J shed 4 bases, and the junction held 3 bases outside the gene matches. Looked up from germline, CDR1 is SQVTM and CDR2 is ANQGSEA. DNA for the CDR3: TGCAGCGTTGAAGAGACAGGGTTATACGAGCAGTACTTC. Its translation: CSVEETGLYEQYF.

The rearrangement uses TRBV27 and TRBJ1-5; D perhaps matches TRBD1 (6 bases). Trimming left V 2 bases short and J 0 bases short, with 11 bases between. Per the germline V gene, CDR1 is MNHEY and CDR2 is SMNVEV (reference sequence). The CDR3 is 16 amino acids. CDR3 coding DNA: TGTGCCAGCAGTTTAAATGCAGGGGCTAGCAATCAGCCCCAGCATTTT. It yields the protein CASSLNAGASNQPQHF.

The chain joins TRBV19 to TRBJ1-1, with D possibly TRBD1 on 5 matching bases. The CDR3 covers 14 residues. Germline CDR1 and CDR2: LNHDA and SQIVND (reference sequence). Trimming left V 1 base short and J 5 bases short, with 11 bases between. As DNA, the CDR3 is TGTGCCAGTAGTATAGGCCTTGAGGGGACTGAAGCTTTCTTT. Translation: CASSIGLEGTEAFF. The full variable domain, in which reference TRBV19 and TRBJ1-1 provide the parts outside the CDR3, is DGGITQSPKYLFRKEGQNVTLSCEQNLNHDAMYWYRQDPGQGLRLIYYSQIVNDFQKGDIAEGYSVSREKKESFPLTVTSAQKNPTAFYLCASSIGLEGTEAFFGQGTRLTVV.

V and J are TRBV9 and TRBJ2-5; D unclear. Per germline, CDR1 SGDLS and CDR2 YYNGEE. This CDR3 region has 12 residues. With 4 bases removed from V and 5 bases from J, the gap between germline ends came to 9 bases. CDR3 region: CASSSLGETQYF. The CDR3 DNA is TGTGCCAGCAGCTCCCTCGGTGAGACCCAGTACTTC.

The genes are TRBV5-6 and TRBJ2-6; possibly TRBD2 for D (6 bases). This CDR3 has 19 residues. Germline CDR1 is SGHDT and CDR2 is YYEEEE. Trimming removed 0 bases from V and 2 bases from J, with 18 bases in between. The CDR3 is CASSLVTPSAATGANVLTF. The CDR3 nucleotides read TGTGCCAGCAGCTTGGTTACCCCTAGCGCCGCCACTGGGGCCAACGTCCTGACTTTC.

The V and J genes are TRBV27 and TRBJ2-1; D is undetermined. The germline V gene has CDR1 MNHEY and CDR2 SMNVEV (reference sequence). V was pared by 7 bases and J by 3 bases, with 10 bases between. CDR3 length equals 13 residues. The CDR3 here is CASKLTGYNEQFF. In nucleotides, the CDR3 is TGTGCCAGCAAACTCACTGGCTACAATGAGCAGTTCTTC.

The chain is built from TRBV29-1 and TRBJ2-1, with TRBD1 matching over 9 bases. CDR3 length: 18 amino acids. The junction had 15 bases not matched to a gene; V was cut back by 6 bases and J by 0 bases. Per the germline V gene, CDR1 is SQVTM and CDR2 is ANQGSEA. The CDR3: CSVLSIRMDRGSYNEQFF. As DNA, the CDR3 is TGCAGCGTGTTATCTATACGAATGGACAGGGGCTCCTACAATGAGCAGTTCTTC.